This is a list of T cell receptor beta chains from one sample in a study of a mutant IDH1 vaccine in newly diagnosed glioma. This table comes from immunoSEQ multiplex PCR, and its TCRdb copy is limited to in-frame clones, with some not included. The table records roughly 30,000 clones, about 80% of them present only once. For these receptors, no antigen is known. The specimen was PBMCs, collected from a glioma patient whose treatment included an IDH1 peptide vaccine. The origin of the receptors is a man in his thirties or forties with glioma. Both conserved end residues are part of each CDR3. D genes are given only for firm matches. Only some rows state a clone size, as once, few, many or a class for expanded clones.

abundance | j_gene | v_gene | d_gene | CDR3nt | CDR3aa
- | TRBJ1-2 | TRBV7-9 | - | TGTGCCAGCAGCTTATGGGGGGAGGGCTATGGCTACACCTTC | CASSLWGEGYGYTF
- | TRBJ2-5 | TRBV14 | - | TGTGCCAGCAGCCAAGATTACTGGGGAGAGACCCAGTACTTC | CASSQDYWGETQYF
- | TRBJ2-5 | TRBV5-6 | - | TGTGCCAGCAGCCCCTCGAGGGGAGAGACCCAGTACTTC | CASSPSRGETQYF
- | TRBJ1-4 | TRBV6-6 | - | TGTGCCAGCAGTTACCTAGAGGCAACTAATGAAAAACTGTTTTTT | CASSYLEATNEKLFF
few | TRBJ1-1 | TRBV27 | - | TGTGCCAGCAATTCAAGGCGTTCGAACACTGAAGCTTTCTTT | CASNSRRSNTEAFF
- | TRBJ2-7 | TRBV11-2 | - | TGTGCCAGCAGCTTAGGGGGAAAGCAGTACTTC | CASSLGGKQYF
- | TRBJ1-1 | TRBV29-1 | - | TGCAGCGTGTTACAGGGGAACACTGAAGCTTTCTTT | CSVLQGNTEAFF
- | TRBJ2-5 | TRBV19 | TRBD2 | TGTGCCAGTAGGGTAGCGGGAGGCCCAGAGACCCAGTACTTC | CASRVAGGPETQYF
- | TRBJ1-5 | TRBV19 | TRBD1 | TGTGCCAGTAGCGGACAGGGTGGTGATCAGCCCCAGCATTTT | CASSGQGGDQPQHF
few | TRBJ2-5 | TRBV20-1 | - | TGCAGTGCGTCCCAAGAGACCCAGTACTTC | CSASQETQYF
- | TRBJ2-2 | TRBV2 | - | TGTGCCAGCACGGGCCTGAACACCGGGGAGCTGTTTTTT | CASTGLNTGELFF
- | TRBJ2-7 | TRBV2 | - | TGTGCCAGCAGTGCGAGACTCCCATATTACGAGCAGTACTTC | CASSARLPYYEQYF
few | TRBJ2-2 | TRBV18 | TRBD2 | TGTGCCAGCTCACAGCCCTATGCGGGAGCGGCGAACACCGGGGAGCTGTTTTTT | CASSQPYAGAANTGELFF
- | TRBJ2-1 | TRBV5-1 | TRBD2 | TGCGCCAGCAGCTGGGGACTAGCGGGAGGCAATGAGCAGTTCTTC | CASSWGLAGGNEQFF
- | TRBJ2-3 | TRBV7-9 | - | TGTGCCAGCAGCCCCGACAGGACCACAGATACGCAGTATTTT | CASSPDRTTDTQYF
few | TRBJ1-2 | TRBV29-1 | - | TGCGGGGGTCGGGGCTACTATGGCTACACCTTC | CGGRGYYGYTF
- | TRBJ1-1 | TRBV5-6 | - | TGTGCCAGCAGCTTGGCAGGGAATACTGAAGCTTTCTTT | CASSLAGNTEAFF
- | TRBJ1-3 | TRBV23-1 | - | TGCGCCAGCAGTCAGGGCAGGGCTTCGGTCGGAAACACCATATATTTT | CASSQGRASVGNTIYF
- | TRBJ2-1 | TRBV14 | - | TGTGCCAGCAGCCAAGAGGGCAGAGAGCAGTTCTTC | CASSQEGREQFF
- | TRBJ2-7 | TRBV29-1 | TRBD2 | TGCAGCGTCCGACTAGCGGGGGCCTACGAGCAGTACTTC | CSVRLAGAYEQYF
- | TRBJ2-7 | TRBV4-1 | TRBD2 | TGCGCCAGCAGCCAAGTAAGCGGGAGGACCCACGAGCAGTACTTC | CASSQVSGRTHEQYF
- | TRBJ1-2 | TRBV29-1 | TRBD1 | TGCAGCGTTGACTCAGCTATATCGGGGACAGCTAACTATGGCTACACCTTC | CSVDSAISGTANYGYTF
few | TRBJ2-5 | TRBV4-1 | - | TGCGCCAGCAGCCTCGCCGGGATACAAGAGACCCAGTACTTC | CASSLAGIQETQYF
- | TRBJ1-5 | TRBV19 | - | TGTGCCAGTAGTCCCGATCGGACAGCAAGGTATAGCAATCAGCCCCAGCATTTT | CASSPDRTARYSNQPQHF
once | TRBJ2-7 | TRBV27 | - | TGTGCCAGCAGTTTATCGGGTCCCTACGAGCAGTACTTC | CASSLSGPYEQYF
- | TRBJ2-2 | TRBV12-5 | TRBD2 | TGTGCTAGTGGTCCTGACATCGCTCCGGGGGGTCCCGGGGAGCTGTTTTTT | CASGPDIAPGGPGELFF